Sequencing of this TCR beta chain was carried out in a study of T cell responses to AZD1222 COVID-19 vaccine. Study-level background: Researchers grouped second doses given at about 4 or about 12 weeks into one pool. Study observations and caveats: Spike was spanned by vaccine-associated CD4 TCRs, which were dominant at 160-218 and 743-854. Reportedly, nearly half the spike-specific TCRs target unmutated variant regions. Females outnumbered males among donors, who were mostly white British; clonal diversity was possibly underestimated.

Germline V gene lookup returns CDR1 SGDLS and CDR2 YYNGEE. This CDR3 has 15 amino acids. V was pared by 4 bases and J by 3 bases, with 16 bases between. Generated by immunoSEQ multiplex PCR, the TCRdb table keeps only in-frame clones and is missing some. In the table there are about 120,000 clones, around 94% of which are singletons. With regard to this clone: Its antigen remains unknown.

V usage is TRBV9 and J usage is TRBJ1-2; D ambiguous. The material was peripheral blood, obtained on day 0 of AZD1222 vaccination. The source of this sequence is an adult in good health. The CDR3 is CASSSSLTRHYGYTF. CDR3 DNA: TGTGCCAGCAGCTCAAGCCTTACACGGCACTATGGCTACACCTTC.